This T cell receptor beta chain was found in a study of tumor and adjacent non-tumor tissue in lung cancer. Study overall: Histology: about twelve adenocarcinoma, a couple of squamous cell carcinoma, 1 small cell lung cancer.

No cell sorting was done before RNA was extracted from the tissue. Between August and November 2014, newly diagnosed, chemotherapy-naive lung cancer patients underwent thoracic surgery in China. Remarks on this clonotype: Its antigen is still unknown. At one of its ends the junction is not consistent with the germline gene, which may arise from a read error.

Study-level points and caveats: Normal lung showed higher cumulative top 100 clone frequency than tumor.

The library came from three nested PCR rounds adapted from ARM-PCR protocols. MiXCR, run by TCRdb on the multiplex PCR reads, gives a single entry per CDR3 protein. The sample holds 100,000 to 120,000 distinct CDR3 sequences, under 90% seen once. CDR1 is MDHEN, CDR2 SYDVKM, per germline. There are 14 residues in the CDR3. The clonotype was recovered from a man between 65 and 80 years old with non-small cell lung cancer. The chain has TRBV28 and TRBJ1-2, with 7 bases that match TRBD1. The sample comprised lung tumor tissue. The CDR3: CASRRGTVIYGYIF. The CDR3 nucleotides are TGTGCCAGCAGGCGCGGGACAGTTATCTATGGCTACATCTTT.